The source of this T cell receptor (beta chain) is a study of control samples from healthy donors and cancer patients. Measured with immunoSEQ multiplex PCR; TCRdb has only the in-frame clones, and not every one. The sample records roughly 190,000 clones, roughly nine tenths being singletons. CDR3 length: 15 amino acids. Germline-derived CDR1 and CDR2 are SGHAT and FQNNGV. V lost 5 bases, J lost 4 bases, and 5 bases stayed unmatched. The chain joins TRBV11-2 to TRBJ2-1; TRBD1 agrees at 10 bases. Sequencing used blood. The sequence came from a woman aged 25 to 39 in good health. CDR3 bases: TGTGCCAGCAGCCGAGGACAGGGGGTATACAATGAGCAGTTCTTC. This codes for CASSRGQGVYNEQFF.